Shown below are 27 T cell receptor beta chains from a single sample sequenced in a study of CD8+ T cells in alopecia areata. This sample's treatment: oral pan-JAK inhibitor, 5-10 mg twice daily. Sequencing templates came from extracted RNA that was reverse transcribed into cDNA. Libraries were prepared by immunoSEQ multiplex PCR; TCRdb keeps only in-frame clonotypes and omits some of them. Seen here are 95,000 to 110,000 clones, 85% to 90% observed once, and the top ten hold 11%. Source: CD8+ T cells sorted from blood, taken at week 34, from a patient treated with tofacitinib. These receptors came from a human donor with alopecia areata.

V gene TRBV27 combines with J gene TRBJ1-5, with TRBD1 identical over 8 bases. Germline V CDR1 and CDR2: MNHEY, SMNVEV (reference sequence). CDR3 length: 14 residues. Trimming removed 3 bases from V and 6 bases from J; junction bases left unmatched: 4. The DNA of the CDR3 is TGTGCCAGCAGTTTCGGACAGGGAGTTCAGCCCCAGCATTTT. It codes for CASSFGQGVQPQHF.

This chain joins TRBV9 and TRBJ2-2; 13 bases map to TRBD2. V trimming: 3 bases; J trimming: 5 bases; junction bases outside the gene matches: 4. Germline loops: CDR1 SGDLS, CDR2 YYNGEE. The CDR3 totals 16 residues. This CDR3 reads CASSATSGGTTGELFF. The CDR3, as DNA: TGTGCCAGCAGCGCGACTAGCGGGGGGACTACCGGGGAGCTGTTTTTT. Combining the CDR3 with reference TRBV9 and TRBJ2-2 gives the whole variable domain DSGVTQTPKHLITATGQRVTLRCSPRSGDLSVYWYQQSLDQGLQFLIQYYNGEERAKGNILERFSAQQFPDLHSELNLSSLELGDSALYFCASSATSGGTTGELFFGEGSRLTVL.

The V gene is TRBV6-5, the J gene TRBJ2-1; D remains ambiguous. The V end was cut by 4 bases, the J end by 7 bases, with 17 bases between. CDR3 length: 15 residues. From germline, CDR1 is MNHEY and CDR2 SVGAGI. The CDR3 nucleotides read TGTGCCAGCAGTTTTCTTACGACTCGCAAAAATGAGCAGTTCTTC. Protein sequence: CASSFLTTRKNEQFF.

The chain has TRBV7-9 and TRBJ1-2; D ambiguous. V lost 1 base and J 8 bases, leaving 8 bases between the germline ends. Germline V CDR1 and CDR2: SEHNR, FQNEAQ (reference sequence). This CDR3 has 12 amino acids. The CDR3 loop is CASSLGVKGYTF. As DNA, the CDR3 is TGTGCCAGCAGCTTAGGGGTAAAAGGCTACACCTTC.

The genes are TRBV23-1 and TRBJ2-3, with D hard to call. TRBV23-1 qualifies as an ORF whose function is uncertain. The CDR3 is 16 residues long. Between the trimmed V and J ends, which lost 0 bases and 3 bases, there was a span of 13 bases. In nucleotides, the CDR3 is TGCGCCAGCAGTCAATCGGAGAATCTAAGAACAGATACGCAGTATTTT. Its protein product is CASSQSENLRTDTQYF.

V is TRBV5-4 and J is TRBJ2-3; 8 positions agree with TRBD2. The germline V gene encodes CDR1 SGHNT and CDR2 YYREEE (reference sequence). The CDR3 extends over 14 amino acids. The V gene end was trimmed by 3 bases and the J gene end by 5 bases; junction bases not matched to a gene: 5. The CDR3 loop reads CASSSGGFGDTQYF. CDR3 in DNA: TGTGCCAGCAGCTCGGGGGGGTTTGGAGATACGCAGTATTTT.

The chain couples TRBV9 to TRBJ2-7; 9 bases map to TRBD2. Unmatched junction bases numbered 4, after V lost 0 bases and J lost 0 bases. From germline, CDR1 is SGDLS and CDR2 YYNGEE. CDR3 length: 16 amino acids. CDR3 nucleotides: TGTGCCAGCAGCGTAGGAGGAGCGGGGGGCTCCTACGAGCAGTACTTC. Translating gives CASSVGGAGGSYEQYF. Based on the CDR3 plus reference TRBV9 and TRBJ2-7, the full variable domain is DSGVTQTPKHLITATGQRVTLRCSPRSGDLSVYWYQQSLDQGLQFLIQYYNGEERAKGNILERFSAQQFPDLHSELNLSSLELGDSALYFCASSVGGAGGSYEQYFGPGTRLTVT.

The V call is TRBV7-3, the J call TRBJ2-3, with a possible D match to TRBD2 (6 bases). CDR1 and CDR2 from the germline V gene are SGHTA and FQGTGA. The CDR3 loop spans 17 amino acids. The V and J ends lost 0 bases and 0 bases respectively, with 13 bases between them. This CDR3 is CASSLTPAGPSTDTQYF. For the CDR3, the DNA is TGTGCCAGCAGCTTAACACCAGCGGGCCCTAGCACAGATACGCAGTATTTT.

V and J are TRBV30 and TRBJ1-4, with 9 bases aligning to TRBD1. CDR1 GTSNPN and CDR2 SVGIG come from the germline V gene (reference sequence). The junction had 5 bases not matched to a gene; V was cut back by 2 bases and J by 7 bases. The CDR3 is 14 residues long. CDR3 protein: CAWSSGQGSEKLFF. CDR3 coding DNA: TGTGCCTGGAGTTCGGGACAGGGAAGTGAAAAACTGTTTTTT.

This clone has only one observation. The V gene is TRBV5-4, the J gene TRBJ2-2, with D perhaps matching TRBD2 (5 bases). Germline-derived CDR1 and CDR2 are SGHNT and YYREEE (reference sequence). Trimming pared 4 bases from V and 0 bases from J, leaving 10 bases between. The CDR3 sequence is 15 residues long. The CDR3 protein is CASSPGESNTGELFF. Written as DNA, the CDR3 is TGTGCCAGCAGCCCCGGGGAATCGAACACCGGGGAGCTGTTTTTT.

The CDR3, as DNA: TGCGCCAGCAGCCGGCGGGAGGGCCCTGATGAGCAGTTCTTC. This codes for CASSRREGPDEQFF. The chain recombines TRBV4-1 with TRBJ2-1, with 9 bases lining up with TRBD2. Germline loops: CDR1 MGHRA, CDR2 YSYEKL. J was trimmed by 8 bases and V by 4 bases; bases with no gene match: 6. CDR3 length: 14 residues.

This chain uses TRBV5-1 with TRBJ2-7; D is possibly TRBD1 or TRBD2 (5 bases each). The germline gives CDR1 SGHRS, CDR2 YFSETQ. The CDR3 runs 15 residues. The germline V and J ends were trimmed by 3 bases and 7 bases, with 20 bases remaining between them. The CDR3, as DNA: TGCGCCAGCAGCTCTAAAGGACTGATACCAGGGGAGCAGTACTTC. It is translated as CASSSKGLIPGEQYF.

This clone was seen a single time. The CDR3 loop reads CASSIQGTSYEQYF. CDR3 bases: TGTGCCAGTAGTATACAGGGGACATCCTACGAGCAGTACTTC. The rearrangement joins TRBV19 to TRBJ2-7; weak D call: TRBD1 (6 bases). The CDR3 runs to 14 residues. CDR1 and CDR2 (germline): LNHDA, SQIVND (reference sequence). The V and J ends lost 2 bases and 1 base respectively, with 9 bases between them.

Here the CDR3 DNA reads TGTGCCAGCAGTCCGGGGGAGTTGGGTGTAAATGAGCAGTTCTTC. Protein: CASSPGELGVNEQFF. The genes are TRBV2 and TRBJ2-1, with a weak D call TRBD2 (6 bases). From germline, CDR1 is SNHLY and CDR2 FYNNEI. CDR3 size: 15 residues. V was cut by 5 bases and J by 7 bases, with 18 bases left in between.

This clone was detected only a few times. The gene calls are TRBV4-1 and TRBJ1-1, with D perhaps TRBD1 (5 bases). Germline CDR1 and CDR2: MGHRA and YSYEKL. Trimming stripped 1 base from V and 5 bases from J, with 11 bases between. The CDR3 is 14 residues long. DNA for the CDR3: TGCGCCAGCAGCCAAGGGATGGGGGGAACTGAAGCTTTCTTT. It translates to CASSQGMGGTEAFF.

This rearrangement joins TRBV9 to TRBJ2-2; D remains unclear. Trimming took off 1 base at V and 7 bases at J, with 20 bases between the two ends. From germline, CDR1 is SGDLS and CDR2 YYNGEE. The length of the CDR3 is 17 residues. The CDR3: CASSVNTRLVLGGELFF. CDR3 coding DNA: TGTGCCAGCAGCGTAAACACCCGGCTAGTCCTAGGCGGGGAGCTGTTTTTT. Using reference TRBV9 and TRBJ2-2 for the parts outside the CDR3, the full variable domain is DSGVTQTPKHLITATGQRVTLRCSPRSGDLSVYWYQQSLDQGLQFLIQYYNGEERAKGNILERFSAQQFPDLHSELNLSSLELGDSALYFCASSVNTRLVLGGELFFGEGSRLTVL.

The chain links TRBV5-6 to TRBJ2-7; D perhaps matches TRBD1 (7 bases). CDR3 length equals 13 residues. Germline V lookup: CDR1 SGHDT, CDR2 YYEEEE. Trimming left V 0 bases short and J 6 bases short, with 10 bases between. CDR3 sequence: CASSLGQGGEQYF. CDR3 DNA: TGTGCCAGCAGCTTGGGGCAGGGGGGCGAGCAGTACTTC.

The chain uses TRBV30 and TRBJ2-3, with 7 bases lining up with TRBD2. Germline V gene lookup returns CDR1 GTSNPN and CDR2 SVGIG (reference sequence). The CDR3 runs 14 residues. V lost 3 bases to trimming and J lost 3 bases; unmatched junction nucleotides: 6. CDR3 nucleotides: TGTGCCTGGAGCAAACTAGCGACTACAGATACGCAGTATTTT. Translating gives CAWSKLATTDTQYF. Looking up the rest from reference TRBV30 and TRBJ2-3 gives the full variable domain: SQTIHQWPATLVQPVGSPLSLECTVEGTSNPNLYWYRQAAGRGLQLLFYSVGIGQISSEVPQNLSASRPQDRQFILSSKKLLLSDSGFYLCAWSKLATTDTQYFGPGTRLTVL.

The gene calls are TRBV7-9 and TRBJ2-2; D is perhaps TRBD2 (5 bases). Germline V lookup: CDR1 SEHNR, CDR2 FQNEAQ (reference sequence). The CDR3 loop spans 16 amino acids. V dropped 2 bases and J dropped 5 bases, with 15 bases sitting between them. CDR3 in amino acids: CASSLIRGRETGELFF. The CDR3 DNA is TGTGCCAGCAGCTTAATTCGGGGAAGGGAGACCGGGGAGCTGTTTTTT. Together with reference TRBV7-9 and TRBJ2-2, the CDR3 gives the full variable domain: DTGVSQNPRHKITKRGQNVTFRCDPISEHNRLYWYRQTLGQGPEFLTYFQNEAQLEKSRLLSDRFSAERPKGSFSTLEIQRTEQGDSAMYLCASSLIRGRETGELFFGEGSRLTVL.

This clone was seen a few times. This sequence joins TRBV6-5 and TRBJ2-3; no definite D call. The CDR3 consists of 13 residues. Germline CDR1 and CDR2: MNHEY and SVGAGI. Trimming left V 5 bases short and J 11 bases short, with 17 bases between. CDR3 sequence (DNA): TGTGCCAGCAGTCGATCCGACCCGAGGATGCAGTATTTT. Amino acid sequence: CASSRSDPRMQYF.

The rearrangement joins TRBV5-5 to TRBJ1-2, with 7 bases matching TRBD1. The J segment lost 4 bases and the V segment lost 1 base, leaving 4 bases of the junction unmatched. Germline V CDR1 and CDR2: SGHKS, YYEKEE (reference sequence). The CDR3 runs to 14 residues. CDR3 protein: CASSLTGAAYGYTF. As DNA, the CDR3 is TGTGCCAGCAGCTTGACAGGGGCGGCCTATGGCTACACCTTC. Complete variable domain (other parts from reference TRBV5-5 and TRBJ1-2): DAGVTQSPTHLIKTRGQQVTLRCSPISGHKSVSWYQQVLGQGPQFIFQYYEKEERGRGNFPDRFSARQFPNYSSELNVNALLLGDSALYLCASSLTGAAYGYTFGSGTRLTVV.

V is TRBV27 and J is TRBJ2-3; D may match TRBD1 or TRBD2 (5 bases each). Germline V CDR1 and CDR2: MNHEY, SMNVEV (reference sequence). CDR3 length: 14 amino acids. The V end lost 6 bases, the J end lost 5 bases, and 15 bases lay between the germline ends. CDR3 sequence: CASSYTRGGDTQYF. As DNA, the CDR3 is TGTGCCAGCAGCTACACTAGGGGCGGAGATACGCAGTATTTT.

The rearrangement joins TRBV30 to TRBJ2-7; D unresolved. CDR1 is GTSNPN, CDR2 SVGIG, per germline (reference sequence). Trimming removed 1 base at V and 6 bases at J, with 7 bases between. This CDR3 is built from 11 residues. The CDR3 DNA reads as TGTGCCTGGAGTGGGGCTGGCGAGCAGTACTTC. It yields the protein CAWSGAGEQYF.

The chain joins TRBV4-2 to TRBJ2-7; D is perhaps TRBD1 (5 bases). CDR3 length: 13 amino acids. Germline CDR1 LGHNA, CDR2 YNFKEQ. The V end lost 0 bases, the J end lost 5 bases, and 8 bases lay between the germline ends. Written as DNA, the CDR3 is TGTGCCAGCAGCCAAGATTCAGGGAACGAGCAGTACTTC. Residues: CASSQDSGNEQYF.

This CDR3 reads CASSYRARSTDTQYF. In DNA form, the CDR3 reads TGTGCCAGCAGTTACCGAGCGCGAAGCACAGATACGCAGTATTTT. This chain joins TRBV27 and TRBJ2-3, with no clear D. This CDR3 spans 15 amino acids. The germline V gene encodes CDR1 MNHEY and CDR2 SMNVEV (reference sequence). Deletions cut 4 bases from V and 0 bases from J, with 11 bases between.

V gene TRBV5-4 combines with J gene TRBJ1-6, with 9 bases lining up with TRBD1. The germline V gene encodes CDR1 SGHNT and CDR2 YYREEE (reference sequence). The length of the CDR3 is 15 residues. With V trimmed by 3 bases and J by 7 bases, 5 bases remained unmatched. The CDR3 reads CASSWTGDLNSPLHF. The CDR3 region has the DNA TGTGCCAGCAGCTGGACAGGGGACCTCAATTCACCCCTCCACTTT. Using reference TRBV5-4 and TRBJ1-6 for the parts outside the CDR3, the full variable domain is ETGVTQSPTHLIKTRGQQVTLRCSSQSGHNTVSWYQQALGQGPQFIFQYYREEENGRGNFPPRFSGLQFPNYSSELNVNALELDDSALYLCASSWTGDLNSPLHFGNGTRLTVT.

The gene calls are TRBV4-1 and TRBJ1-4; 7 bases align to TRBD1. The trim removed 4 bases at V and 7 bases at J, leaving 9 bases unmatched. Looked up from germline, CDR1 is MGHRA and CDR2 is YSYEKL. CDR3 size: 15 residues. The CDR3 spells CASSLVGGEVEKLFF. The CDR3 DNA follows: TGCGCCAGCAGCCTCGTAGGGGGCGAGGTTGAAAAACTGTTTTTT.